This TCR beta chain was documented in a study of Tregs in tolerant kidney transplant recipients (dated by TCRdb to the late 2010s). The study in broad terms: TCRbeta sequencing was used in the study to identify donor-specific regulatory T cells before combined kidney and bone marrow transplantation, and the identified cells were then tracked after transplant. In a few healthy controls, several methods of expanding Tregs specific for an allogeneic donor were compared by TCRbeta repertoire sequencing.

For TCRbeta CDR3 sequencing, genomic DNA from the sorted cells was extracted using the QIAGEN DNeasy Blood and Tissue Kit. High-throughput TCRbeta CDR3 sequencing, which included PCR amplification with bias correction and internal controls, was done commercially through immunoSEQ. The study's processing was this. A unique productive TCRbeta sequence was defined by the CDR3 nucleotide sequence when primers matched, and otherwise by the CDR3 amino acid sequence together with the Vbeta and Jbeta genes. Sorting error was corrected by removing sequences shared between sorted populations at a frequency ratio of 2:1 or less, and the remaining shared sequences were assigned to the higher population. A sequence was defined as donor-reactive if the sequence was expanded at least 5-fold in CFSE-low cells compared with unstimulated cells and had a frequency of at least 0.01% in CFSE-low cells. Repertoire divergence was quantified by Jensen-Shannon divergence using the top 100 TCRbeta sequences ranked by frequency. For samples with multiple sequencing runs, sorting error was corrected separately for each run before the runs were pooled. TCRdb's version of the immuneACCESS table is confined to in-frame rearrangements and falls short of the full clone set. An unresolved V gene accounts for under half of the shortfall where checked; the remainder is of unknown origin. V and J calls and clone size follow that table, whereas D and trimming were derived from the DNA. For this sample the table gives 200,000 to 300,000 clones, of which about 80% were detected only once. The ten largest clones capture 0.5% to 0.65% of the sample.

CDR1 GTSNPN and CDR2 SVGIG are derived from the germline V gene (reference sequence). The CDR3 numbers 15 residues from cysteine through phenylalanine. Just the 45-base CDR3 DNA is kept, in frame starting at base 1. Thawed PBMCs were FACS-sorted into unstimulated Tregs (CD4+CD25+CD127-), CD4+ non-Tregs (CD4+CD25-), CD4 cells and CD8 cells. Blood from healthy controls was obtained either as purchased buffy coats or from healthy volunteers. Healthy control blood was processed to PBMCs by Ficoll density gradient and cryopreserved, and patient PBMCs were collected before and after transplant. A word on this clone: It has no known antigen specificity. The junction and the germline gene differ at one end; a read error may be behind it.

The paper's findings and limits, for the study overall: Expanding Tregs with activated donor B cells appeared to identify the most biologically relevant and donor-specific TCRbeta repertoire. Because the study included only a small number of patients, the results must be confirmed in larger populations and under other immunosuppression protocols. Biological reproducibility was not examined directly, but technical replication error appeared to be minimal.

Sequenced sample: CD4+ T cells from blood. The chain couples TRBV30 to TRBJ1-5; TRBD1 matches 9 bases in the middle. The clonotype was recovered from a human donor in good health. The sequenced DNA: TGTGCCTGGAGTCGCGTACAGGGGGCGTATCAGCTCCAGCATTTT. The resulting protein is CAWSRVQGAYQLQHF.